These 3 T cell receptor beta chains were all obtained from the same sample, sequenced in a study of CD8 T cells in Susac syndrome. Reverse transcription of roughly 0.45 to 1 ug RNA used random hexamers. In TCRdb, the immunoSEQ multiplex PCR reads were re-called with MiXCR into one record per CDR3 protein. The data show about 100,000 distinct CDR3 sequences, around 95% seen once. Sequencing used CD8+ T cells from PBMCs. The receptors here all came from a human donor with Susac syndrome.

This clonotype was counted once. The chain carries TRBV5-1 and TRBJ2-7; TRBD1 matches at 8 bases. Germline CDR1 reads SGHRS; CDR2 reads YFSETQ. V gave up 4 bases and J gave up 3 bases; unmatched junction bases: 6. This CDR3 is 14 amino acids long. In DNA form, the CDR3 reads TGCGCCAGCAGCCCCACGGACAGGGACTACGAGCAGTACTTC. Protein: CASSPTDRDYEQYF.

This sequence joins TRBV20-1 and TRBJ2-1; TRBD2 agrees at 11 bases. This CDR3 spans 15 amino acids. Germline V gene sequence: CDR1 DFQATT, CDR2 SNEGSKA (reference sequence). Trimming at V came to 0 bases and at J to 5 bases, leaving 3 bases not matched to a gene. The CDR3 reads CSARDTSGSNNEQFF. DNA of the CDR3: TGCAGTGCTAGAGATACTAGCGGGAGTAACAATGAGCAGTTCTTC.

The chain joins TRBV29-1 to TRBJ2-1; unclear D gene. Germline CDR1 is SQVTM and CDR2 is ANQGSEA. Deletions cut 6 bases from V and 10 bases from J, with 13 bases between. The CDR3 runs to 11 residues. The CDR3 loop is CSVTTSGEQFF. The CDR3 DNA sequence: TGCAGCGTCACCACCTCGGGCGAGCAGTTCTTC.